The 15 T cell receptor beta chains presented below share a single source sample, sequenced in a study of cytomegalovirus exposure and HLA in healthy donors. Sequenced by immunoSEQ multiplex PCR; TCRdb stores in-frame clones only, minus some. The sample gives 85,000 to 95,000 clones, around 96% of which show up once; 0.6% to 0.85% is in the top ten. What was sequenced was PBMCs. The receptor source for this set is a young man in good health and CMV-seronegative.

The rearrangement joins TRBV5-1 to TRBJ2-1; 10 positions agree with TRBD2. The J segment lost 15 bases and the V segment lost 0 bases, leaving 9 bases of the junction unmatched. Germline lookup yields CDR1 SGHRS and CDR2 YFSETQ. The CDR3 length is 14 residues. The CDR3 coding sequence is TGCGCCAGCAGCTTGGCCACACTAGCGGGAATACCGTTCTTC. As protein: CASSLATLAGIPFF.

The V call is TRBV9, the J call TRBJ2-2; TRBD1 is a possible D gene (7 bases). Trimming shortened V by 4 bases and J by 4 bases, and 17 bases separated the two germline ends. Germline values: CDR1 SGDLS, CDR2 YYNGEE. CDR3 length: 16 amino acids. The CDR3 here is CASSTSGGRFTGELFF. The CDR3, as DNA: TGTGCCAGCAGCACTTCAGGGGGGAGATTCACCGGGGAGCTGTTTTTT.

This chain connects TRBV6-4 to TRBJ1-4, with 9 bases identical to TRBD1. V shed 5 bases, J shed 7 bases, and the junction held 8 bases outside the gene matches. There are 15 residues in the CDR3. The germline V gene has CDR1 MRHNA and CDR2 SNTAGT. This CDR3 reads CASSPGTGPSEKLFF. In DNA form, the CDR3 reads TGTGCCAGCAGTCCCGGGACAGGGCCCAGTGAAAAACTGTTTTTT.

The chain joins TRBV5-6 to TRBJ1-1, with a possible D match to TRBD1 (6 bases). CDR3 length: 16 residues. With 7 bases removed from V and 4 bases from J, the gap between germline ends came to 23 bases. Germline assignment: CDR1 SGHDT and CDR2 YYEEEE. The CDR3 protein is CASGLVGGGSVTEAFF. Here the CDR3 DNA reads TGTGCCAGCGGACTTGTGGGCGGGGGCTCGGTCACTGAAGCTTTCTTT. Variable domain in full (rest from reference TRBV5-6 and TRBJ1-1): DAGVTQSPTHLIKTRGQQVTLRCSPKSGHDTVSWYQQALGQGPQFIFQYYEEEERQRGNFPDRFSGHQFPNYSSELNVNALLLGDSALYLCASGLVGGGSVTEAFFGQGTRLTVV.

The rearrangement links TRBV7-2 to TRBJ1-5; perhaps TRBD1 as D (6 bases). With 5 bases removed from V and 3 bases from J, the gap between germline ends came to 11 bases. This CDR3 comprises 14 residues. Germline CDR1 is SGHTA and CDR2 is FQGNSA. The CDR3 loop reads CASSRTGFNQPQHF. The CDR3 DNA is TGTGCCAGCAGCCGAACAGGGTTCAATCAGCCCCAGCATTTT.

The chain uses TRBV19 and TRBJ2-7; a weak D match, TRBD1 (5 bases). The CDR3 runs to 13 residues. The germline CDR1 and CDR2 sequences are LNHDA and SQIVND (reference sequence). V lost 5 bases to trimming and J lost 0 bases, with 8 bases between them. CDR3 residues: CASSSGHSYEQYF. The CDR3 nucleotides are TGTGCCAGTAGTTCCGGACACTCCTACGAGCAGTACTTC.

The chain couples TRBV27 to TRBJ2-3; TRBD1 aligns across 10 bases. Germline V CDR1 and CDR2: MNHEY, SMNVEV (reference sequence). Germline trimming cut 6 bases from V and 4 bases from J; bases unmatched to any gene: 4. This CDR3 has 14 amino acids. The CDR3 nucleotides read TGTGCCAGCAGCGAGGACAGGGGGGCAGATACGCAGTATTTT. It is translated as CASSEDRGADTQYF.

This rearrangement joins TRBV28 to TRBJ2-3; 9 nucleotides align to TRBD1. This CDR3 spans 15 amino acids. CDR1 is MDHEN, CDR2 SYDVKM, per germline. Germline trimming cut 5 bases from V and 2 bases from J; bases unmatched to any gene: 5. The CDR3 DNA follows: TGTGCCAGCAGTCTCCGGGACAGGGACACAGATACGCAGTATTTT. Its translation: CASSLRDRDTDTQYF.

The CDR3, as DNA: TGTGCCAGCAGCGACGGAGGGTTCGACTATGGCTACACCTTC. Translated: CASSDGGFDYGYTF. The chain links TRBV9 to TRBJ1-2; no clear D gene. The germline V gene has CDR1 SGDLS and CDR2 YYNGEE. This CDR3 has 14 amino acids. Deletions cut 3 bases from V and 3 bases from J, with 12 bases between.

V usage is TRBV25-1 and J usage is TRBJ2-1; 10 nucleotides line up with TRBD2. The CDR3 totals 15 residues. V was clipped by 5 bases and J by 2 bases; unmatched bases: 3. Germline V gene sequence: CDR1 MGHDK, CDR2 SYGVNS. The CDR3 loop reads CASSLTSGAYNEQFF. CDR3 coding DNA: TGTGCCAGCAGTCTAACTAGCGGGGCCTACAATGAGCAGTTCTTC.

V usage is TRBV27 and J usage is TRBJ2-7, with D maybe TRBD1 (7 bases). V was clipped by 7 bases and J by 3 bases, with 16 bases between them. The CDR3 sequence is 14 residues long. Germline CDR1 and CDR2: MNHEY and SMNVEV (reference sequence). CDR3 sequence (DNA): TGTGCCAGCAAGGGCGGGGACAGTGGCTACGAGCAGTACTTC. This translates into CASKGGDSGYEQYF.

This chain joins TRBV5-4 and TRBJ2-1; a possible D gene is TRBD2 (5 bases). V dropped 5 bases and J dropped 7 bases, with 16 bases sitting between them. Germline V gene lookup returns CDR1 SGHNT and CDR2 YYREEE (reference sequence). This CDR3 region has 14 residues. In DNA form, the CDR3 reads TGTGCCAGCAGGGGCTCAGACTCGGGGAATGAGCAGTTCTTC. Translated: CASRGSDSGNEQFF.

This chain links TRBV5-5 with TRBJ2-7; perhaps TRBD1 as D (6 bases). Trimming pared 4 bases from V and 0 bases from J, leaving 8 bases between. The germline V gene encodes CDR1 SGHKS and CDR2 YYEKEE (reference sequence). CDR3 size: 13 residues. The CDR3 DNA reads TGTGCCAGCAGCCAGGACAGCTCCTACGAGCAGTACTTC. It yields the protein CASSQDSSYEQYF. The whole variable domain, filled in from reference TRBV5-5 and TRBJ2-7, reads DAGVTQSPTHLIKTRGQQVTLRCSPISGHKSVSWYQQVLGQGPQFIFQYYEKEERGRGNFPDRFSARQFPNYSSELNVNALLLGDSALYLCASSQDSSYEQYFGPGTRLTVT.

This CDR3 reads CASSPAGVPDTQYF. CDR3 DNA sequence: TGTGCCAGCAGCCCAGCGGGAGTGCCAGATACGCAGTATTTT. The V gene is TRBV14, the J gene TRBJ2-3, with 8 bases that match TRBD2. The CDR3 loop spans 14 amino acids. The germline V gene encodes CDR1 SGHDN and CDR2 FVKESK. Unmatched junction bases numbered 4, after V lost 4 bases and J lost 4 bases.

The J gene is TRBJ1-2, the V gene TRBV5-1; D unresolved. The CDR3 is 13 amino acids. The ends were cut back, 0 bases at V and 5 bases at J, with 8 bases in the middle. Germline V gene sequence: CDR1 SGHRS, CDR2 YFSETQ. The CDR3 DNA is TGCGCCAGCAGCTTGGTGGCGGGGTATGGCTACACCTTC. Translated, it gives CASSLVAGYGYTF.